The 21 T cell receptor beta chains reported below all come from one sample, sequenced in a study of blood T cell repertoires in COVID-19. Assay: immunoSEQ multiplex PCR; the TCRdb copy retains only in-frame clones and omits some. The sample has 100,000 to 150,000 clones, approximately 83% seen once. The specimen was peripheral blood. The receptors stem from a woman in her seventies with acute or convalescent COVID-19.

The V gene is TRBV5-1, the J gene TRBJ1-1; perhaps TRBD1 as D (5 bases). Per the germline V gene, CDR1 is SGHRS and CDR2 is YFSETQ. Deletions cut 0 bases from V and 3 bases from J, with 9 bases between. The CDR3 contains 14 residues. The CDR3 loop reads CASSLGRQYTEAFF. CDR3 coding DNA: TGCGCCAGCAGCTTGGGAAGACAGTACACTGAAGCTTTCTTT.

This clone was counted once. This sequence joins TRBV11-3 and TRBJ1-1, with 7 nucleotides matching TRBD1. The CDR3 spans 15 residues. V dropped 0 bases and J dropped 1; count of bases not matched to a gene: 2. Germline V lookup: CDR1 SGHNT, CDR2 YENEEA. The CDR3 DNA follows: TGTGCCAGCAGCTTAGATCCAGGGGGGAACACTGAAGCTTTCTTT. Translation: CASSLDPGGNTEAFF.

Written as DNA, the CDR3 is TGTGCCAGTATTACAACGAACACCGGGGAGCTGTTTTTT. Translation gives CASITTNTGELFF. The gene calls are TRBV19 and TRBJ2-2; D ambiguous. CDR1 and CDR2 from the germline V gene are LNHDA and SQIVND (reference sequence). V lost 7 bases to trimming and J lost 0 bases, with 6 bases between them. The length of the CDR3 is 13 residues.

This rearrangement joins TRBV21-1 to TRBJ2-5; whether TRBD2, the table's D call, matches the DNA was not checked. TRBV21-1 is a pseudogene segment. This CDR3 contains 15 residues. Here the CDR3 reads CASSAQLGGQETQYF. The DNA of the CDR3 is TGTGCCAGCAGCGCCCAACTGGGGGGCCAAGAGACCCAGTACTTC.

This clone has more than one count but fewer than ten. V usage is TRBV19 and J usage is TRBJ1-2; perhaps TRBD1 as D (5 bases). CDR1 and CDR2 (germline): LNHDA, SQIVND (reference sequence). This CDR3 has 15 residues. V was pared by 2 bases and J by 1 base, with 11 bases between. DNA for the CDR3: TGTGCCAGTAGTATAAGAGAGACAGTTAACTATGGCTACACCTTC. It encodes CASSIRETVNYGYTF.

The chain has TRBV30 and TRBJ1-1; 8 bases map to TRBD1. From germline, CDR1 is GTSNPN and CDR2 SVGIG (reference sequence). The CDR3 is made up of 17 amino acids. V lost 1 base, J lost 1 base, and 11 bases stayed unmatched. CDR3 coding DNA: TGTGCCTGGAGTGAGACACGGACAGGGCGCAAGAACACTGAAGCTTTCTTT. This gives the protein CAWSETRTGRKNTEAFF.

The chain couples TRBV5-4 to TRBJ1-4; 10 bases agree with TRBD1. With V trimmed by 0 bases and J by 7 bases, 9 bases remained unmatched. CDR1 is SGHNT and CDR2 is YYREEE in the germline V gene (reference sequence). This CDR3 region has 17 residues. The CDR3 nucleotides read TGTGCCAGCAGCTTGGGGGGACAGGGGCCGAGAGGTGAAAAACTGTTTTTT. Protein: CASSLGGQGPRGEKLFF.

This clone appeared a single time. V usage is TRBV11-3 and J usage is TRBJ2-5; a weak D match, TRBD2 (6 bases). Per germline, CDR1 SGHNT and CDR2 YENEEA. V was clipped by 1 base and J by 7 bases, with 16 bases between them. The CDR3 contains 15 residues. CDR3 sequence: CASSLAEGSRGTQYF. The CDR3 bases are TGTGCCAGCAGCTTAGCGGAGGGCAGCAGAGGGACCCAGTACTTC.

The V call is TRBV18, the J call TRBJ1-1, with no clear D. V lost 2 bases and J 7 bases, leaving 8 bases between the germline ends. This CDR3 spans 12 amino acids. CDR1 KGHSH and CDR2 LQKENI come from the germline V gene. The CDR3 DNA reads as TGTGCCAGCTCACCAGTTAGGAGTGAAGCTTTCTTT. Translated, it gives CASSPVRSEAFF.

The chain recombines TRBV9 with TRBJ2-2; D not certain. The length of the CDR3 is 16 residues. Germline V gene data show CDR1 as SGDLS and CDR2 as YYNGEE. The V end lost 0 bases, the J end lost 0 bases, and 9 bases lay between the germline ends. The CDR3 here is CASSVVGHTNTGELFF. As DNA, the CDR3 is TGTGCCAGCAGCGTAGTGGGCCACACGAACACCGGGGAGCTGTTTTTT.

This clone was observed a handful of times. The chain combines TRBV6-5 with TRBJ2-3, with D possibly matching TRBD2 (5 bases). V lost 4 bases to trimming and J lost 2 bases, with 10 bases between them. This CDR3 is built from 14 residues. Germline V gives CDR1 MNHEY, CDR2 SVGAGI. CDR3 protein: CASSSGMDTDTQYF. The CDR3 nucleotides read TGTGCCAGCAGTTCCGGGATGGACACAGATACGCAGTATTTT.

The CDR3 DNA reads as TGTGCCAGCAGCTCAGGGGGTGAAGCTTTCTTT. Its translation: CASSSGGEAFF. The chain recombines TRBV7-3 with TRBJ1-1, with 7 bases lining up with TRBD1. J gave up 7 bases and V 4 bases, and 0 bases lay outside the gene matches. Germline CDR1 SGHTA, CDR2 FQGTGA. The CDR3 has 11 amino acids.

The chain uses TRBV6-1 and TRBJ1-1; 7 nucleotides match TRBD1. The CDR3 is made up of 16 amino acids. The junction had 13 bases not matched to a gene; V was cut back by 2 bases and J by 7 bases. The V gene's germline CDR1 is MNHNS and CDR2 SASEGT. CDR3 DNA sequence: TGTGCCAGCAGTGAAAGGGGGGTAGGGGGCAATAATGAAGCTTTCTTT. It yields the protein CASSERGVGGNNEAFF.

V usage is TRBV7-2 and J usage is TRBJ2-2; D may be TRBD2 (6 bases). The CDR3 covers 14 residues. V lost 4 bases to trimming and J lost 8 bases, with 14 bases between them. The germline gives CDR1 SGHTA, CDR2 FQGNSA. The CDR3 sequence: CASSSDRGRGELFF. The DNA for the CDR3 is TGTGCCAGCAGCTCAGACCGGGGGAGAGGGGAGCTGTTTTTT.

DNA for the CDR3: TGCGCCAGCAGCCAAGGGGGACTAGCGGACTTCAATGAGCAGTTCTTC. Its protein is CASSQGGLADFNEQFF. The chain joins TRBV4-1 to TRBJ2-1; 11 nucleotides match TRBD2. There are 16 residues in the CDR3. Germline V gene data show CDR1 as MGHRA and CDR2 as YSYEKL. With 1 base clipped from V and 6 bases from J, the junction kept 5 bases outside the gene matches.

V and J are TRBV18 and TRBJ1-1; 9 bases are a match to TRBD1. Germline assignment: CDR1 KGHSH and CDR2 LQKENI. J was trimmed by 0 bases and V by 6 bases; bases with no gene match: 5. This CDR3 spans 15 amino acids. The CDR3 DNA reads as TGTGCCAGCTCCGAAAGGACAGGGGTGAACACTGAAGCTTTCTTT. Its translation is CASSERTGVNTEAFF.

The chain is built from TRBV20-1 and TRBJ2-7; D gene unclear. The V end was cut by 2 bases, the J end by 5 bases, with 7 bases between. Germline CDR1 is DFQATT and CDR2 is SNEGSKA (reference sequence). The CDR3 loop spans 11 amino acids. DNA of the CDR3: TGCAGTGCTAGAAGCCACGACGAGCAGTACTTC. Residues: CSARSHDEQYF.

This clone turned up a few times. The CDR3 sequence is CASSYSPGKGTGELFF. The CDR3 region has the DNA TGTGCCAGCAGTTACTCTCCGGGGAAGGGCACCGGGGAGCTGTTTTTT. This rearrangement joins TRBV6-5 to TRBJ2-2; TRBD2 might be the D (5 bases). The CDR3 contains 16 residues. V was trimmed by 0 bases and J by 4 bases, leaving 12 bases between them. Per the germline V gene, CDR1 is MNHEY and CDR2 is SVGAGI.

This clone has just a few counts. J is TRBJ1-2 and V is TRBV29-1; 7 nucleotides agree with TRBD1. V gave up 5 bases and J gave up 4 bases; unmatched junction bases: 7. Germline V CDR1 and CDR2: SQVTM, ANQGSEA. This CDR3 is built from 13 residues. CDR3 DNA sequence: TGCAGCGTTCGCGGAGGGGGCGGCTATGGCTACACCTTC. This sequence encodes CSVRGGGGYGYTF.

This clone appeared a single time. The chain employs TRBV6-2 or TRBV6-3 and TRBJ1-6, with D possibly matching TRBD1 (5 bases). The CDR3 totals 14 residues. Germline V gives CDR1 MNHEY, CDR2 SVGEGT. V was cut by 4 bases and J by 6 bases, with 10 bases left in between. This CDR3 is CASSFTGVNSPLHF. The CDR3 nucleotides are TGTGCCAGCAGTTTCACAGGTGTTAATTCACCCCTCCACTTT.

This clone showed up just once. The chain couples TRBV19 to TRBJ1-6; 9 bases are shared with TRBD1. V dropped 8 bases and J dropped 7; count of bases not matched to a gene: 3. The CDR3 is 13 amino acids. Germline CDR1 reads LNHDA; CDR2 reads SQIVND (reference sequence). The CDR3 loop is CASHRGRNSPLHF. CDR3 in DNA: TGTGCCAGTCACAGGGGGCGGAATTCACCCCTCCACTTT.